This TCR beta chain comes out of a study of identical twins. Study results and limitations: Diverse VJ usage suggested most zero-insertion clonotypes were not invariant T cells. Alpha sequences out of frame and shared by twins had excess low generation probability.

The CDR3 runs to 16 residues. Germline CDR1 is LNHDA and CDR2 is SQIVND (reference sequence). Trimming removed 5 bases from V and 0 bases from J, with 16 bases in between. Each donor (without exception) was a healthy Caucasian. Comment on this clonotype: Its matching antigen is unknown.

Template switching, a step in the protocol, added a universal primer site, and cDNA carried unique molecular identifiers. TCRdb re-called the 5' RACE reads through MiXCR, storing one row per CDR3 protein. The repertoire consists of hundreds of thousands of distinct CDR3 sequences, with approximately 8.5% occurring once and the leading ten covering over 2%. These data were likewise used in another study, on yellow fever vaccine responses in identical twins.

The sample consisted of memory (CD45RO+) T cells sorted from blood. The TCR comes from a young woman in good health. The chain recombines TRBV19 with TRBJ2-5; tentative D call: TRBD2 (6 bases). CDR3 residues: CASSGGIRTYQETQYF. CDR3 in DNA: TGTGCCAGTAGTGGGGGGATTCGAACGTACCAAGAGACCCAGTACTTC.